This T cell receptor (beta chain) is from a study of cytomegalovirus exposure and HLA in healthy donors. Overall study findings and caveats: Immune exposure data for these donors was limited to CMV serostatus.

Vbeta (60) and Jbeta (13) primers were used in the PCR. The data were produced by immunoSEQ multiplex PCR, yet TCRdb's version contains in-frame clones alone and is incomplete. The profile covers 35,000 to 45,000 clones, with 45% to 65% appearing a single time and 9.5% to 13% taken by the ten largest. The CDR3 sequence is 17 residues long. Germline CDR1 is SGHNT and CDR2 is YENEEA. The junction had 14 bases not matched to a gene; V was cut back by 6 bases and J by 9 bases. This clone was observed a handful of times. Its specificity is not known. Sequenced input: PBMCs. This rearrangement joins TRBV11-3 to TRBJ2-1; 13 bases map to TRBD2. The TCR sequence derives from a human donor in good health. CDR3 sequence: CASSPSLTSGGASEQFF. The CDR3 nucleotides are TGTGCCAGCAGTCCTTCCCTAACTAGCGGGGGGGCCAGTGAGCAGTTCTTC.